Below, 10 T cell receptor beta chains from the same sample are listed, as sequenced in a study of CD8+CD57+ T cells in acquired aplastic anemia. CD8+CD57+ cell expansion, shown by flow cytometry, had occurred in the patients selected for sequencing. Profiling of TCR beta VDJ combinations and CDR3 sequences used genomic DNA as template. TCRdb ran MiXCR on the reads and lists one entry per CDR3 protein. The sample carries about 43,000 distinct CDR3 sequences, about 60% recorded once. Sequenced sample: sorted CD4+, CD8+, or CD8+CD57+ T cells (not recorded which) from PBMCs. The receptors were gathered from a human donor with aplastic anemia.

The chain employs TRBV10-3 and TRBJ2-7; 8 positions match TRBD1. The germline CDR1 and CDR2 sequences are ENHRY and SYGVKD. The CDR3 extends over 14 amino acids. V lost 11 bases and J lost 6; bases outside the gene matches: 15. CDR3 in DNA: TGTGCCTCGAGAACGACAGGGGAAGCCTCCGAGCAGTACTTC. Its protein is CASRTTGEASEQYF.

The chain combines TRBV20-1 with TRBJ2-7; 8 bases line up with TRBD1. CDR3 length: 16 amino acids. Germline V gene data show CDR1 as DFQATT and CDR2 as SNEGSKA (reference sequence). Trimming took 2 bases from V and 2 from J; bases not matched to a gene: 11. DNA for the CDR3: TGCAGTGCTAGAATCCCCCAGGACAGGGCTACCTACGAGCAGTACTTC. As protein: CSARIPQDRATYEQYF.

J is TRBJ1-1 and V is TRBV2, with D hard to call. The germline CDR1 and CDR2 sequences are SNHLY and FYNNEI. The CDR3 runs to 13 residues. With 6 bases removed from V and 0 bases from J, the gap between germline ends came to 8 bases. The CDR3 loop is CASSEGMNTEAFF. In DNA form, the CDR3 reads TGTGCCAGCAGCGAGGGAATGAACACTGAAGCTTTCTTT.

This clonotype was counted ten times or more. The chain is built from TRBV10-1 and TRBJ2-7, with a possible D match to TRBD1 (6 bases). The V gene lost 3 bases and the J gene lost 3 bases, with 18 bases spanning the gap. The CDR3 has 16 amino acids. Germline assignment: CDR1 WNHNN and CDR2 SYGVQD (reference sequence). For the CDR3, the DNA is TGCGCCAGCAGTGAAGGGGCTGGCAGGGGATACTACGAGCAGTACTTC. Translated: CASSEGAGRGYYEQYF.

The DNA of the CDR3 is TGTGCCAGTAGGACTAGCGGGGCCTACGAGCAGTACTTC. Its protein is CASRTSGAYEQYF. The V and J genes are TRBV19 and TRBJ2-7, with TRBD2 matching 11 bases. Germline loops: CDR1 LNHDA, CDR2 SQIVND (reference sequence). The CDR3 has 13 amino acids. The trim removed 6 bases at V and 2 bases at J, leaving 0 bases unmatched.

Many counts were recorded for this clonotype. The V and J genes are TRBV6-2 or TRBV6-3 and TRBJ1-6; the D gene is possibly TRBD1 (6 bases). The CDR3 runs 15 residues. The V and J ends lost 1 base and 7 bases respectively, with 11 bases between them. Germline CDR1 is MNHEY and CDR2 is SVGEGT. CDR3 DNA sequence: TGTGCCAGCAGTTACTTTGGACAGCCGAATTCACCCCTCCACTTT. Its translation is CASSYFGQPNSPLHF.

The J gene is TRBJ1-1, the V gene TRBV20-1, with D maybe TRBD1 (5 bases). The germline gives CDR1 DFQATT, CDR2 SNEGSKA (reference sequence). The V end lost 5 bases, the J end lost 1 base, and 11 bases lay between the germline ends. CDR3 size: 13 residues. The CDR3 spells CSAGDGQNTEAFF. For the CDR3, the DNA is TGCAGTGCTGGGGACGGCCAGAACACTGAAGCTTTCTTT.

The count of this clonotype is one. The rearrangement joins TRBV19 to TRBJ1-5, with 8 bases aligning to TRBD1. Germline trimming cut 9 bases from V and 7 bases from J; bases unmatched to any gene: 5. CDR1 and CDR2 (germline): LNHDA, SQIVND (reference sequence). The CDR3 runs 12 residues. The DNA of the CDR3 is TGTGCCAGCACGGACAGGGAGCAGCCCCAGCATTTT. Its protein is CASTDREQPQHF.

This clonotype was observed a handful of times. The chain links TRBV20-1 to TRBJ1-5; D gene uncertain. The V gene lost 4 bases and the J gene lost 5 bases, with 9 bases spanning the gap. The germline V gene has CDR1 DFQATT and CDR2 SNEGSKA (reference sequence). This CDR3 spans 12 amino acids. This CDR3 reads CSATDGDQPQHF. In DNA form, the CDR3 reads TGCAGTGCTACGGACGGTGATCAGCCCCAGCATTTT.

With regard to this clonotype: The junction shows a germline mismatch at one end, possibly a read error. This chain uses TRBV7-6 with TRBJ2-5, with TRBD2 as a possible D gene (5 bases). The length of the CDR3 is 14 residues. Germline assignment: CDR1 SGHVS and CDR2 FNYEAQ. The CDR3 DNA is TGTGCCGGCAGCACTAGATCGTACCAAGAGACCCAGTACTTC. The encoded protein is CAGSTRSYQETQYF.